Listed here are 5 T cell receptor beta chains from one sample, sequenced in a study of T cells after yellow fever vaccination. TCRdb re-analysed the 5' RACE reads in MiXCR, keeping a single row per CDR3 protein. Among some 320,000 distinct CDR3 sequences listed, about 10% were seen once. The specimen comprised CD4+ T cells sorted from PBMCs, sampled 45 days after the yellow fever booster vaccination. The receptors stem from a man younger than 35 who received the YFV17D yellow fever vaccine.

This clonotype was detected a few times. J is TRBJ1-5 and V is TRBV10-2; D perhaps matches TRBD1 (6 bases). Germline assignment: CDR1 WSHSY and CDR2 SAAADI. Trimming removed 5 bases at V and 6 bases at J, with 11 bases between. The CDR3 length is 13 residues. The chain's CDR3 is CASSSGGRQPQHF. The CDR3 DNA reads as TGCGCCAGCAGTTCGGGGGGCCGTCAGCCCCAGCATTTT.

This clonotype occurred a few times. J is TRBJ1-2 and V is TRBV7-8; TRBD1 is a possible D gene (6 bases). With 3 bases removed from V and 4 bases from J, the gap between germline ends came to 9 bases. Germline lookup yields CDR1 SGHVS and CDR2 FQNEAQ. This CDR3 contains 13 residues. In DNA form, the CDR3 reads TGTGCCAGCAGCTTGTCGACAGGCTATGGCTACACCTTC. Its translation is CASSLSTGYGYTF.

This clonotype was seen a few times. The chain has TRBV7-9 and TRBJ1-1, with no clear D. Germline V gene data show CDR1 as SEHNR and CDR2 as FQNEAQ (reference sequence). Deletions cut 3 bases from V and 0 bases from J, with 14 bases between. CDR3 length equals 16 residues. The CDR3 region is CASSLPGAPMNTEAFF. In DNA form, the CDR3 reads TGTGCCAGCAGCTTGCCGGGCGCACCTATGAACACTGAAGCTTTCTTT.

V and J are TRBV11-2 and TRBJ1-6; weak D call: TRBD1 (5 bases). The V end lost 0 bases, the J end lost 4 bases, and 10 bases lay between the germline ends. Germline assignment: CDR1 SGHAT and CDR2 FQNNGV. The CDR3 runs 16 residues. CDR3 sequence: CASSLDPGGYNSPLHF. Written as DNA, the CDR3 is TGTGCCAGCAGCTTAGATCCGGGGGGTTATAATTCACCCCTCCACTTT.

In this sample, this clonotype turned up many times. The V call is TRBV5-1, the J call TRBJ1-1, with a possible D match to TRBD1 (6 bases). Germline V gene data show CDR1 as SGHRS and CDR2 as YFSETQ. Trimming took 0 bases from V and 4 from J, leaving 7 bases between them. This CDR3 has 13 residues. In DNA, the CDR3 is TGCGCCAGCAGCTTGGCAGGGGCCACTGAAGCTTTCTTT. This gives the protein CASSLAGATEAFF.